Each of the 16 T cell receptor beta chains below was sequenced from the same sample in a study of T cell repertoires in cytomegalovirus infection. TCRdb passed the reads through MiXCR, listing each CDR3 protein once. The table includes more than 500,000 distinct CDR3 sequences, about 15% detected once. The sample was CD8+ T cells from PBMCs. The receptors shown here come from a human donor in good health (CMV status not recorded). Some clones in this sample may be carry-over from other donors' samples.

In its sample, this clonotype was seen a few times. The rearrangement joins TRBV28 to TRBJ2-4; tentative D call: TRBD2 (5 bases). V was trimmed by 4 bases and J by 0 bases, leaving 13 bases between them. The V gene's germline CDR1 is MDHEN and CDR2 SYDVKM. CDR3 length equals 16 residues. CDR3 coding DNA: TGTGCCAGCAGTTCCTCGACTCGGGGAGCCAAAAACATTCAGTACTTC. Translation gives CASSSSTRGAKNIQYF.

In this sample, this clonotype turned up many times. As DNA, the CDR3 is TGTGCCAGCCTCGAGGCGGGGGCCTACGAGCAGTACTTC. Its protein is CASLEAGAYEQYF. The chain is built from TRBV6-1 and TRBJ2-7; the match to TRBD2 covers 7 bases. Unmatched junction bases numbered 6, after V lost 8 bases and J lost 2 bases. This CDR3 is built from 13 residues. The germline gives CDR1 MNHNS, CDR2 SASEGT.

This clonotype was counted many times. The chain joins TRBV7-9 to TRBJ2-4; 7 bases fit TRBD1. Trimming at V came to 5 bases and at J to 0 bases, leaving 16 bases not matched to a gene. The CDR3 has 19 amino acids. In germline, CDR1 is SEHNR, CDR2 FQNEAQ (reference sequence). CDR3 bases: TGTGCCAGCAGCGGCACCGGGACAGACGAAAGTTTAGCCAAAAACATTCAGTACTTC. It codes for CASSGTGTDESLAKNIQYF.

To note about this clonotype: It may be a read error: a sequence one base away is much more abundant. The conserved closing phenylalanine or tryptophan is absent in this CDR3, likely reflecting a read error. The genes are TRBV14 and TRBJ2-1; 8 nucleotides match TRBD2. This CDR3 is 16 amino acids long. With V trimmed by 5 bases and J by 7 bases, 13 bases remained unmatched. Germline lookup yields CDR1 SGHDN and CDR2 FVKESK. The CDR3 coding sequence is TGTGCCAGCAGCACCCCCTTCGGGGGGGTGAGGAATGAGCAGTTCTTA. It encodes CASSTPFGGVRNEQFL.

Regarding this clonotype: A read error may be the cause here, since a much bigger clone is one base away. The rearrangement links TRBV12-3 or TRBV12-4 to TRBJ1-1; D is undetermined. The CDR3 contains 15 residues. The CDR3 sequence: CASSSDLSGRTDAFF. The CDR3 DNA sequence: TGTGCCAGCAGTTCCGACCTCTCCGGACGGACTGACGCTTTCTTT.

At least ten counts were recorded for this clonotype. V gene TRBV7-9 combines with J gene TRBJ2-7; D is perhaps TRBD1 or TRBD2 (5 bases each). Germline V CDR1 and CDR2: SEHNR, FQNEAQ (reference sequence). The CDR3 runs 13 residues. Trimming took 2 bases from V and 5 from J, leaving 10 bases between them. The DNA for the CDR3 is TGTGCCAGCAGCTTATCTATGGGGGACGAGCAGTACTTC. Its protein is CASSLSMGDEQYF. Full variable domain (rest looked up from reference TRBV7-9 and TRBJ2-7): DTGVSQNPRHKITKRGQNVTFRCDPISEHNRLYWYRQTLGQGPEFLTYFQNEAQLEKSRLLSDRFSAERPKGSFSTLEIQRTEQGDSAMYLCASSLSMGDEQYFGPGTRLTVT.

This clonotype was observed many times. The CDR3 is CASSLVRGGGRSEQYF. CDR3 nucleotides: TGTGCCAGCAGCTTAGTAAGGGGGGGGGGCCGGAGCGAGCAGTACTTC. The chain links TRBV7-8 to TRBJ2-7, with D perhaps matching TRBD2 (7 bases). Per the germline V gene, CDR1 is SGHVS and CDR2 is FQNEAQ. V was shortened by 1 base and J by 6 bases, with 19 bases between the two germline ends. This CDR3 spans 16 amino acids.

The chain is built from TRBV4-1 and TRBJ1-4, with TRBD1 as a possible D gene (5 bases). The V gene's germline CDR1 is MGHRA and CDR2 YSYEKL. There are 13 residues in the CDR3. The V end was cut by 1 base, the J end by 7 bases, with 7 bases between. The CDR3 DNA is TGCGCCAGCAGCCAAGTTGGGGGTGAAAAACTGTTTTTT. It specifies CASSQVGGEKLFF.

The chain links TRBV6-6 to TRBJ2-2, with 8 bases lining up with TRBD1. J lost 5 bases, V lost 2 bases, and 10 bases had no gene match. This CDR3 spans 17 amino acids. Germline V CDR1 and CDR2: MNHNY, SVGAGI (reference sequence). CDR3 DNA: TGTGCCAGCAGTTACCTACGCGGACAGGGTGGGACCGGGGAGCTGTTTTTT. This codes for CASSYLRGQGGTGELFF.

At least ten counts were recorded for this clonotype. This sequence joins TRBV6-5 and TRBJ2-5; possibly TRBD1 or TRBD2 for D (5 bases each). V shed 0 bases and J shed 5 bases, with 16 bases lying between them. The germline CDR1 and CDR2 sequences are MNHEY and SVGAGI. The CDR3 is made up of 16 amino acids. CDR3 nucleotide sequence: TGTGCCAGCAGTTACTCGGGACGGAACTTTTGGGAGACCCAGTACTTC. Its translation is CASSYSGRNFWETQYF.

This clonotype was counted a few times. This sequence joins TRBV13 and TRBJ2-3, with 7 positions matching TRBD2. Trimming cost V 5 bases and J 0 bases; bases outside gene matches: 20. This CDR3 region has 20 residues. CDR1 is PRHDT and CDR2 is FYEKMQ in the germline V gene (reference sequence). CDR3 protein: CASSLSSGRLKYSSTDTQYF. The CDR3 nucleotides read TGTGCCAGCAGCCTCTCTAGCGGTAGACTCAAGTATTCTAGCACAGATACGCAGTATTTT.

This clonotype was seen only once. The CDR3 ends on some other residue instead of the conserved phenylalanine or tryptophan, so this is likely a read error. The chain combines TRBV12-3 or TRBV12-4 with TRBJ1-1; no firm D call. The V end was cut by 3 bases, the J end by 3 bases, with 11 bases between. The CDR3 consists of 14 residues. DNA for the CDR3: TGTGCCAGCAGTTTTACGGGAGGAGACACTGAAGCTTTCTCT. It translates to CASSFTGGDTEAFS.

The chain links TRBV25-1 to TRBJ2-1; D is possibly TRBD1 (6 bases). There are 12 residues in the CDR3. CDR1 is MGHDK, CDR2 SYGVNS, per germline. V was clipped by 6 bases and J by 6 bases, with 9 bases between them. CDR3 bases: TGTGCCAGCAGCCACAGGGTCAATGAGCAGTTCTTC. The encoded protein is CASSHRVNEQFF.

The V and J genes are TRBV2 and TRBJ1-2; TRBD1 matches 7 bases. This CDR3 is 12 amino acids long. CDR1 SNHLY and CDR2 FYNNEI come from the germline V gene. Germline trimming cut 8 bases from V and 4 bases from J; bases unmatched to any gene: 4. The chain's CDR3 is CASVQGTYGYTF. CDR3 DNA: TGTGCCAGCGTACAGGGGACCTATGGCTACACCTTC. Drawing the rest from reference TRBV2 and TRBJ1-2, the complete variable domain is EPEVTQTPSHQVTQMGQEVILRCVPISNHLYFYWYRQILGQKVEFLVSFYNNEISEKSEIFDDQFSVERPDGSNFTLKIRSTKLEDSAMYFCASVQGTYGYTFGSGTRLTVV.

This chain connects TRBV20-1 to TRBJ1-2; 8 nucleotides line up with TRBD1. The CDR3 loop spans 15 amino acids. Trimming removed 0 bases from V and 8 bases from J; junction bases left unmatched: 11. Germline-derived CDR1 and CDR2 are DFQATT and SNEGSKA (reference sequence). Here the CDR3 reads CSARDRVQGAHGYTF. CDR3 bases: TGCAGTGCTAGAGATCGGGTCCAGGGGGCGCACGGCTACACCTTC.

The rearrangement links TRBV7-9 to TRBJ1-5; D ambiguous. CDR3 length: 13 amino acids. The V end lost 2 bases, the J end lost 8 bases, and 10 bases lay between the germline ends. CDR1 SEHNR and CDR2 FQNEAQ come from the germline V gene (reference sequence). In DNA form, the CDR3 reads TGTGCCAGCAGCTTACAGGACGCCAAGCCCCAGCATTTT. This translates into CASSLQDAKPQHF.